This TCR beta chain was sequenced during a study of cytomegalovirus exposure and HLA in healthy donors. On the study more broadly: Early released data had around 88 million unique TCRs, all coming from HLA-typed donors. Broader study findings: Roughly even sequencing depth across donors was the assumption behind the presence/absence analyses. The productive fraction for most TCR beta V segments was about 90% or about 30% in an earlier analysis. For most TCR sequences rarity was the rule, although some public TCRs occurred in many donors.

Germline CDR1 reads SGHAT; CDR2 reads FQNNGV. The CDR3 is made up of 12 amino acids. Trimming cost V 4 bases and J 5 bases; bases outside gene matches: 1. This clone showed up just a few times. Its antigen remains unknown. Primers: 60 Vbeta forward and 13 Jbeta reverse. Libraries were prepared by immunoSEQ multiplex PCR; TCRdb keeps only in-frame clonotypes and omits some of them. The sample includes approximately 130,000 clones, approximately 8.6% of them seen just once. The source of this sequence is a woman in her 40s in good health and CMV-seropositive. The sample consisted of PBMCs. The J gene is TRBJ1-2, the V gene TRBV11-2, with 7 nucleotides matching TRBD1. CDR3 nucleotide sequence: TGTGCCAGCAGCTCGACAGGGTATGGCTACACCTTC. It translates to CASSSTGYGYTF.